These T cell receptor beta chains were read from a single sample in a study of CD8 T cells in Susac syndrome. Each CDR3 protein is one row after TCRdb ran MiXCR on the immunoSEQ multiplex PCR reads. The sample records about 140,000 distinct CDR3 sequences, about 93% being singletons. The sequencing input was CD8+ T cells from PBMCs. These receptors were obtained from a human donor in good health. Each CDR3 is given with its conserved first and last residue. The D gene is left open where the match is weak. The size field is filled for only some rows; it gives once, few, many or a size class.

d_call: TRBD1
v_call: TRBV7-2
clone_size: few
j_call: TRBJ2-1
cdr3_aa: CASSFGTASYNEQFF
cdr3_nt: TGTGCCAGCAGCTTCGGGACAGCCTCCTACAATGAGCAGTTCTTC

d_call: NA
v_call: TRBV12-3/TRBV12-4
clone_size: NA
j_call: TRBJ1-2
cdr3_aa: CASSRDSYGYTF
cdr3_nt: TGTGCCAGCAGTCGTGACAGTTATGGCTACACCTTC

d_call: NA
v_call: TRBV7-9
clone_size: NA
j_call: TRBJ2-7
cdr3_aa: CASSLAGIEQYF
cdr3_nt: TGTGCCAGCAGCTTAGCAGGGATCGAGCAGTACTTC

d_call: TRBD1
v_call: TRBV13
clone_size: NA
j_call: TRBJ2-7
cdr3_aa: CASSSPGTEGSYEQYF
cdr3_nt: TGTGCCAGCAGCTCCCCCGGGACAGAGGGCTCCTACGAGCAGTACTTC

d_call: TRBD1
v_call: TRBV20-1
clone_size: once
j_call: TRBJ1-5
cdr3_aa: CSARDAGGQGSQPQHF
cdr3_nt: TGCAGTGCTAGAGACGCGGGGGGACAGGGTAGTCAGCCCCAGCATTTT

d_call: TRBD2
v_call: TRBV3-1
clone_size: NA
j_call: TRBJ2-1
cdr3_aa: CASSQVAGVYNEQFF
cdr3_nt: TGTGCCAGCAGCCAAGTAGCGGGAGTCTACAATGAGCAGTTCTTC

d_call: TRBD2
v_call: TRBV6-4
clone_size: NA
j_call: TRBJ2-3
cdr3_aa: CASSSLAGDKDTQYF
cdr3_nt: TGTGCCAGCAGTTCATTAGCGGGAGACAAAGATACGCAGTATTTT

d_call: NA
v_call: TRBV11-2
clone_size: once
j_call: TRBJ1-1
cdr3_aa: CASSLDRAGANTEAFF
cdr3_nt: TGTGCCAGCAGCTTAGATCGGGCAGGGGCAAACACTGAAGCTTTCTTT

d_call: NA
v_call: TRBV7-2
clone_size: NA
j_call: TRBJ2-1
cdr3_aa: CASSFRQYNEQFF
cdr3_nt: TGTGCCAGCAGCTTCCGACAGTACAATGAGCAGTTCTTC

d_call: TRBD2
v_call: TRBV27
clone_size: NA
j_call: TRBJ2-7
cdr3_aa: CASSGPGTSAYEQYF
cdr3_nt: TGTGCCAGCAGTGGGCCCGGGACTAGCGCCTACGAGCAGTACTTC

d_call: NA
v_call: TRBV20-1
clone_size: few
j_call: TRBJ2-1
cdr3_aa: CSARDPVRGTHNEQFF
cdr3_nt: TGCAGTGCTAGAGATCCGGTCCGGGGGACACACAATGAGCAGTTCTTC

d_call: TRBD2
v_call: TRBV9
clone_size: NA
j_call: TRBJ2-7
cdr3_aa: CASSGKRDSYEQYF
cdr3_nt: TGTGCCAGCAGCGGGAAGCGGGACTCCTACGAGCAGTACTTC

d_call: NA
v_call: TRBV27
clone_size: NA
j_call: TRBJ1-1
cdr3_aa: CASSLWLGNTEAFF
cdr3_nt: TGTGCCAGCAGTTTGTGGTTGGGGAACACTGAAGCTTTCTTT

d_call: TRBD2
v_call: TRBV28
clone_size: NA
j_call: TRBJ2-7
cdr3_aa: CASSLLAERLRGLEQYF
cdr3_nt: TGTGCCAGCAGTTTACTAGCGGAGAGGCTCCGGGGACTCGAGCAGTACTTC

d_call: NA
v_call: TRBV30
clone_size: NA
j_call: TRBJ2-4
cdr3_aa: CAWSTDIAKNIQYF
cdr3_nt: TGTGCCTGGAGTACAGACATAGCCAAAAACATTCAGTACTTC

d_call: NA
v_call: TRBV28
clone_size: NA
j_call: TRBJ2-7
cdr3_aa: CASSFGRHASEQYF
cdr3_nt: TGTGCCAGCAGTTTTGGACGACATGCCTCCGAGCAGTACTTC

d_call: TRBD2
v_call: TRBV30
clone_size: NA
j_call: TRBJ2-2
cdr3_aa: CAWRGRAGTGELFF
cdr3_nt: TGTGCCTGGAGAGGGAGGGCCGGGACCGGGGAGCTGTTTTTT

d_call: NA
v_call: TRBV12-3/TRBV12-4
clone_size: NA
j_call: TRBJ2-3
cdr3_aa: CASSLLTTPSTDTQYF
cdr3_nt: TGTGCCAGCAGTTTACTGACTACTCCTAGCACAGATACGCAGTATTTT

d_call: NA
v_call: TRBV2
clone_size: NA
j_call: TRBJ2-7
cdr3_aa: CASVDGYEQYF
cdr3_nt: TGTGCCAGCGTAGACGGCTACGAGCAGTACTTC

d_call: TRBD1
v_call: TRBV27
clone_size: NA
j_call: TRBJ2-7
cdr3_aa: CASSDGTGSYEQYF
cdr3_nt: TGTGCCAGCAGTGATGGGACAGGCTCCTACGAGCAGTACTTC

d_call: TRBD1
v_call: TRBV27
clone_size: NA
j_call: TRBJ1-1
cdr3_aa: CASRQGNTEAFF
cdr3_nt: TGTGCCAGTAGACAGGGGAACACTGAAGCTTTCTTT

d_call: NA
v_call: TRBV20-1
clone_size: NA
j_call: TRBJ2-3
cdr3_aa: CSARDRTGSTDTQYF
cdr3_nt: TGCAGTGCTAGAGATCGCACGGGAAGCACAGATACGCAGTATTTT

d_call: TRBD1
v_call: TRBV20-1
clone_size: NA
j_call: TRBJ2-1
cdr3_aa: CSARGSYNEQFF
cdr3_nt: TGCAGTGCCAGGGGGTCCTACAATGAGCAGTTCTTC

d_call: TRBD1
v_call: TRBV30
clone_size: NA
j_call: TRBJ1-5
cdr3_aa: CAWRDRGGNQPQHF
cdr3_nt: TGTGCCTGGCGGGACAGGGGGGGCAATCAGCCCCAGCATTTT

d_call: TRBD2
v_call: TRBV30
clone_size: NA
j_call: TRBJ2-7
cdr3_aa: CAWTPGAGTYEQYF
cdr3_nt: TGTGCCTGGACCCCCGGAGCGGGGACCTACGAGCAGTACTTC

d_call: NA
v_call: TRBV20-1
clone_size: NA
j_call: TRBJ2-7
cdr3_aa: CSARDGKTYEQYF
cdr3_nt: TGCAGTGCCAGGGACGGGAAAACCTACGAGCAGTACTTC

d_call: TRBD2
v_call: TRBV12-3/TRBV12-4
clone_size: NA
j_call: TRBJ2-1
cdr3_aa: CASSSLRESYNEQFF
cdr3_nt: TGTGCCAGCAGTTCGTTGCGGGAGAGCTACAATGAGCAGTTCTTC

d_call: NA
v_call: TRBV12-3/TRBV12-4
clone_size: NA
j_call: TRBJ2-6
cdr3_aa: CASSLGQYLSGANVLTF
cdr3_nt: TGTGCCAGCAGTTTAGGGCAGTACCTCTCTGGGGCCAACGTCCTGACTTTC

d_call: TRBD2
v_call: TRBV7-2
clone_size: NA
j_call: TRBJ2-1
cdr3_aa: CASSGLAGAPEQFF
cdr3_nt: TGTGCCAGCAGCGGACTAGCGGGAGCCCCAGAGCAGTTCTTC

d_call: TRBD1
v_call: TRBV20-1
clone_size: NA
j_call: TRBJ2-5
cdr3_aa: CSAKDRGRETQYF
cdr3_nt: TGCAGTGCAAAGGACAGGGGTCGGGAGACCCAGTACTTC

d_call: NA
v_call: TRBV5-8
clone_size: NA
j_call: TRBJ2-2
cdr3_aa: CASSLEAYNTGELFF
cdr3_nt: TGTGCCAGCAGCTTGGAAGCCTATAACACCGGGGAGCTGTTTTTT

d_call: TRBD1
v_call: TRBV5-6
clone_size: NA
j_call: TRBJ1-2
cdr3_aa: CASSFFGTDYEKGYTF
cdr3_nt: TGTGCCAGCAGCTTTTTCGGGACAGACTACGAAAAGGGCTACACCTTC

d_call: NA
v_call: TRBV2
clone_size: NA
j_call: TRBJ2-1
cdr3_aa: CASSEEISGVEQFF
cdr3_nt: TGTGCCAGCAGTGAAGAGATTAGCGGAGTTGAGCAGTTCTTC

d_call: TRBD1
v_call: TRBV9
clone_size: NA
j_call: TRBJ1-2
cdr3_aa: CASSSSTGRRGYTF
cdr3_nt: TGTGCCAGCAGCTCCTCGACAGGGCGGCGGGGCTACACCTTC

d_call: NA
v_call: TRBV27
clone_size: NA
j_call: TRBJ1-4
cdr3_aa: CATGRGEKLFF
cdr3_nt: TGTGCCACGGGGAGGGGCGAAAAACTGTTTTTT

d_call: NA
v_call: TRBV6-6
clone_size: NA
j_call: TRBJ2-7
cdr3_aa: CASNPGSYEQYF
cdr3_nt: TGTGCCAGCAACCCCGGAAGTTACGAGCAGTACTTC

d_call: NA
v_call: TRBV5-4
clone_size: NA
j_call: TRBJ1-2
cdr3_aa: CASSLEGIYGYTF
cdr3_nt: TGTGCCAGCAGCTTGGAAGGAATCTATGGCTACACCTTC

d_call: NA
v_call: TRBV30
clone_size: NA
j_call: TRBJ2-7
cdr3_aa: CAWRPGPSYEQYF
cdr3_nt: TGTGCCTGGAGGCCAGGACCCTCCTACGAGCAGTACTTC

d_call: NA
v_call: TRBV4-3
clone_size: NA
j_call: TRBJ2-2
cdr3_aa: CASSQYQTDTGELFF
cdr3_nt: TGCGCCAGCAGCCAGTATCAGACAGACACCGGGGAGCTGTTTTTT

d_call: TRBD2
v_call: TRBV28
clone_size: NA
j_call: TRBJ2-3
cdr3_aa: CASSQLAGGRDTQYF
cdr3_nt: TGTGCCAGCAGTCAACTAGCGGGAGGAAGAGATACGCAGTATTTT

d_call: NA
v_call: TRBV5-4
clone_size: NA
j_call: TRBJ1-1
cdr3_aa: CASSLAEGEAFF
cdr3_nt: TGTGCCAGCAGCTTGGCCGAGGGTGAAGCTTTCTTT

d_call: NA
v_call: TRBV28
clone_size: NA
j_call: TRBJ1-2
cdr3_aa: CASSSSGYYGYTF
cdr3_nt: TGTGCCAGCAGTTCGTCGGGGTACTATGGCTACACCTTC

d_call: NA
v_call: TRBV7-2
clone_size: NA
j_call: TRBJ2-3
cdr3_aa: CASSLSYEGVRDTQYF
cdr3_nt: TGTGCCAGCAGCCTTAGCTATGAGGGAGTAAGGGATACGCAGTATTTT

d_call: TRBD2
v_call: TRBV20-1
clone_size: NA
j_call: TRBJ2-3
cdr3_aa: CSATSEREGPSDTQYF
cdr3_nt: TGCAGTGCTACCTCGGAGCGGGAGGGCCCCTCAGATACGCAGTATTTT

d_call: TRBD1
v_call: TRBV4-3
clone_size: NA
j_call: TRBJ2-7
cdr3_aa: CASSQDRGDYEQYF
cdr3_nt: TGCGCCAGCAGCCAGGACAGGGGAGACTACGAGCAGTACTTC

d_call: NA
v_call: TRBV4-3
clone_size: NA
j_call: TRBJ1-2
cdr3_aa: CASSRGERPYGYTF
cdr3_nt: TGCGCCAGCAGCCGTGGAGAGAGACCCTATGGCTACACCTTC

d_call: NA
v_call: TRBV19
clone_size: once
j_call: TRBJ1-2
cdr3_aa: CASTPDGLSNYGYTF
cdr3_nt: TGTGCCAGTACCCCGGACGGCCTCTCTAACTATGGCTACACCTTC

d_call: TRBD2
v_call: TRBV20-1
clone_size: NA
j_call: TRBJ2-3
cdr3_aa: CSARRREGPTTDTQYF
cdr3_nt: TGCAGTGCTAGGCGGCGGGAGGGCCCAACGACAGATACGCAGTATTTT

d_call: NA
v_call: TRBV3-1
clone_size: NA
j_call: TRBJ2-5
cdr3_aa: CASSPRGMAGETQYF
cdr3_nt: TGTGCCAGCAGCCCCAGGGGTATGGCGGGAGAGACCCAGTACTTC

d_call: NA
v_call: TRBV7-9
clone_size: NA
j_call: TRBJ2-5
cdr3_aa: CASSLSGYQETQYF
cdr3_nt: TGCGCCAGCAGCCTAAGCGGGTACCAAGAGACCCAGTACTTC

d_call: TRBD2
v_call: TRBV30
clone_size: NA
j_call: TRBJ2-7
cdr3_aa: CALGTSGRNEQYF
cdr3_nt: TGTGCCTTGGGGACTAGCGGGAGAAACGAGCAGTACTTC

d_call: NA
v_call: TRBV2
clone_size: NA
j_call: TRBJ2-3
cdr3_aa: CASSLFARGGTDTQYF
cdr3_nt: TGTGCCAGCAGTCTATTCGCTCGAGGTGGGACAGATACGCAGTATTTT

d_call: NA
v_call: TRBV27
clone_size: NA
j_call: TRBJ2-7
cdr3_aa: CASSFTVSSYEQYF
cdr3_nt: TGTGCCAGCAGTTTTACAGTGAGCTCCTACGAGCAGTACTTC

d_call: NA
v_call: TRBV6-2/TRBV6-3
clone_size: NA
j_call: TRBJ1-2
cdr3_aa: CASSNPTVSPNYGYTF
cdr3_nt: TGTGCCAGCAGTAACCCGACAGTTTCGCCAAACTATGGCTACACCTTC

d_call: TRBD2
v_call: TRBV6-1
clone_size: NA
j_call: TRBJ2-1
cdr3_aa: CASRLARYSYNEQFF
cdr3_nt: TGTGCCAGCAGACTAGCGCGGTACTCCTACAATGAGCAGTTCTTC

d_call: NA
v_call: TRBV27
clone_size: NA
j_call: TRBJ1-4
cdr3_aa: CASSLQGLTNEKLFF
cdr3_nt: TGTGCCAGCAGTTTACAGGGGTTGACTAATGAAAAACTGTTTTTT